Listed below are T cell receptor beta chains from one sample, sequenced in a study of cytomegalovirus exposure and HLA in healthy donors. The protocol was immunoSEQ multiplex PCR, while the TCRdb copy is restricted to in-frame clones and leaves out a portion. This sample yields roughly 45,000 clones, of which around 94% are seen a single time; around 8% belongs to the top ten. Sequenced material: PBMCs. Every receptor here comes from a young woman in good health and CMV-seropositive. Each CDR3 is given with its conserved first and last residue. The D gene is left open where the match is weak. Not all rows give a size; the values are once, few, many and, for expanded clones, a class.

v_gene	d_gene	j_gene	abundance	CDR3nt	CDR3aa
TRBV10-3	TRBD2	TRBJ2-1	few	TGTGCCATCAGTGAGTCGAGCCCAGGGACTAGCGGGGACAATGAGCAGTTCTTC	CAISESSPGTSGDNEQFF
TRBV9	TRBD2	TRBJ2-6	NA	TGTGCCAGCAGCGTAGTGGGAGGGCCCCCTGGGGCCAACGTCCTGACTTTC	CASSVVGGPPGANVLTF
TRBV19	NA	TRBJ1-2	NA	TGTGCCAGTAGTATCAGTAACTATGGCTACACCTTC	CASSISNYGYTF
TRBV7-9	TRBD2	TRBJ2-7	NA	TGTGCCAGCAGCTTAGAAGGGAGGGACGAGCAGTACTTC	CASSLEGRDEQYF
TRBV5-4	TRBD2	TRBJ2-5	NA	TGTGCCAGCAGCAGGACTAGCGGGAGAGGGTCGGAGACCCAGTACTTC	CASSRTSGRGSETQYF
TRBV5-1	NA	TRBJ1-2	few	TGCGCCAGCAGTATCGGAACAGGACAAGGCTACACCTTC	CASSIGTGQGYTF
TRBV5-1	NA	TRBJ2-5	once	TGCGCCAGCAGCGGGCCGGCCTTCCAAGAGACCCAGTACTTC	CASSGPAFQETQYF
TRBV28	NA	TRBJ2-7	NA	TGTGCCAGCAGTTTACGGACTCTCCTATACGAGCAGTACTTC	CASSLRTLLYEQYF
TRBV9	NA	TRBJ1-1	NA	TGTGCCAGCAGCACCCGACAGAGCATGAACACTGAAGCTTTCTTT	CASSTRQSMNTEAFF
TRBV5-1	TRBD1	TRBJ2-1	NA	TGCGCCAGCAGCAAGGACAGGGGTGGGCATGAGCAGTTCTTC	CASSKDRGGHEQFF
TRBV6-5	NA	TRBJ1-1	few	TGTGCCAGCAGCACCTTAACAGGGATGACTGAAGCTTTCTTT	CASSTLTGMTEAFF
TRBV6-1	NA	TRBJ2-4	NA	TGTGCCAGCAGTGATGGACACCAGGGGATGAACATTCAGTACTTC	CASSDGHQGMNIQYF
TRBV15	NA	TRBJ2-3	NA	TGTGCCACCAGCCCGCCCCAGGGGAATACGCAGTATTTT	CATSPPQGNTQYF
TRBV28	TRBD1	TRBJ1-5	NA	TGTGCCAGCTTTACTATTCAGGGGGTCAATCAGCCCCAGCATTTT	CASFTIQGVNQPQHF
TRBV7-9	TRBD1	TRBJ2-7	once	TGTGCCAGCAGCTTAGATGGGGGACAGGGTTTTTATGAGCAGTACTTC	CASSLDGGQGFYEQYF
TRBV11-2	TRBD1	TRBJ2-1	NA	TGTGCCAGCAGCTACGACAGGGCGCCCTACAATGAGCAGTTCTTC	CASSYDRAPYNEQFF
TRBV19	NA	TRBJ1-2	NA	TGTGCCAGTAGTATAGAGAGGATCGAGGACTATGGCTACACCTTC	CASSIERIEDYGYTF
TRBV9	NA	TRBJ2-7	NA	TGTGCCAGCAGCCCTCCCGGACTGCCTCCCCCGGGGGAGCAGTACTTC	CASSPPGLPPPGEQYF